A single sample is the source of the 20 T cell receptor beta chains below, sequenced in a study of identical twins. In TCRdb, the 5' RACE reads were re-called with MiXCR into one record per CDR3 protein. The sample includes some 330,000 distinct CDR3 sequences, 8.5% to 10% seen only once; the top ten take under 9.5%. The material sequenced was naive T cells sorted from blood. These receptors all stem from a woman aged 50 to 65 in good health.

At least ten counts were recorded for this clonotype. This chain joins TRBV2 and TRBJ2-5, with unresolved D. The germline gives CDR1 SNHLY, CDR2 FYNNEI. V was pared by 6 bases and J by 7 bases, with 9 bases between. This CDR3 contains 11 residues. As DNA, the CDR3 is TGTGCCAGCAGAGACCCGGGGACCCAGTACTTC. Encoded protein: CASRDPGTQYF.

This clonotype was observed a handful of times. The CDR3 DNA reads as TGCAGCGTTGAAGTGGGGACAGAACTCTACGAGCAGTACTTC. Residues: CSVEVGTELYEQYF. This rearrangement joins TRBV29-1 to TRBJ2-7, with 7 positions matching TRBD1. CDR1 SQVTM and CDR2 ANQGSEA come from the germline V gene. V was clipped by 1 base and J by 3 bases; unmatched bases: 6. The CDR3 length is 14 residues.

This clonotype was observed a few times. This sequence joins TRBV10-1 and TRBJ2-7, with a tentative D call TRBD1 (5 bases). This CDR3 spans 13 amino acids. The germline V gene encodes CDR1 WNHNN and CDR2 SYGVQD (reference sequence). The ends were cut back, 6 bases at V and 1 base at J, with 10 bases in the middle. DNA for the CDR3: TGCGCCAGCAGGGTGGACATTTCCTACGAGCAGTACTTC. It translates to CASRVDISYEQYF.

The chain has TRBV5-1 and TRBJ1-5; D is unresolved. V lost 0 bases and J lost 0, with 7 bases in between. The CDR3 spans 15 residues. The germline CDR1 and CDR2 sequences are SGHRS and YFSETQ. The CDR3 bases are TGCGCCAGCAGCTTGGGCGAGAGTAGCAATCAGCCCCAGCATTTT. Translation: CASSLGESSNQPQHF. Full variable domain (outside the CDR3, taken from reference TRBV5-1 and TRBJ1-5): KAGVTQTPRYLIKTRGQQVTLSCSPISGHRSVSWYQQTPGQGLQFLFEYFSETQRNKGNFPGRFSGRQFSNSRSEMNVSTLELGDSALYLCASSLGESSNQPQHFGDGTRLSIL.

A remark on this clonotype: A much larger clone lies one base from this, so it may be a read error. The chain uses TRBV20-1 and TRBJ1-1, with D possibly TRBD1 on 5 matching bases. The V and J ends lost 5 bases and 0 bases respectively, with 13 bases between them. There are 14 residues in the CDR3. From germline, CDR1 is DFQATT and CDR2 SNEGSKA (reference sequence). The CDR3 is CSAGGTEMNTEAFF. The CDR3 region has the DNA TGCAGTGCTGGGGGAACAGAAATGAACACTGAAGCTTTCTTT.

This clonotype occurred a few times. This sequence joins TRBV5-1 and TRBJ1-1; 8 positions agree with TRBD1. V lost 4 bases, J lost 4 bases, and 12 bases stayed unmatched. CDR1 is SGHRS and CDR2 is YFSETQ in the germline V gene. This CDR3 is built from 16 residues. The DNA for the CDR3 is TGCGCCAGCAGCCCAATACCGACAGGGGCCGGCACTGAAGCTTTCTTT. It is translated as CASSPIPTGAGTEAFF.

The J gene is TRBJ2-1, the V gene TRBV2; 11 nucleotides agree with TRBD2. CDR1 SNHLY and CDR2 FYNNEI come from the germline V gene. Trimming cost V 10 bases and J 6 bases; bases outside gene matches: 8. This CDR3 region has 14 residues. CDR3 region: CAISASGRTNEQFF. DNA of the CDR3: TGTGCCATTAGCGCTAGCGGGAGGACCAATGAGCAGTTCTTC.

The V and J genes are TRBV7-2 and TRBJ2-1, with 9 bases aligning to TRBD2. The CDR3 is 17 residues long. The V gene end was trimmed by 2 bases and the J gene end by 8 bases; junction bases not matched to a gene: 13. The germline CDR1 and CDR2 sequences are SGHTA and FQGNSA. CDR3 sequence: CASSLQAGGPSGYEQFF. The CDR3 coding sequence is TGTGCCAGCAGCTTACAGGCGGGAGGGCCCAGTGGATATGAGCAGTTCTTC.

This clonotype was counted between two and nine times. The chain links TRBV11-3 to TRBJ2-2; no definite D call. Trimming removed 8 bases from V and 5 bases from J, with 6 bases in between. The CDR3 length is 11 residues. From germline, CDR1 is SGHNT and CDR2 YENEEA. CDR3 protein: CASDRTGELFF. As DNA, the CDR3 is TGTGCCAGCGACCGGACCGGGGAGCTGTTTTTT.

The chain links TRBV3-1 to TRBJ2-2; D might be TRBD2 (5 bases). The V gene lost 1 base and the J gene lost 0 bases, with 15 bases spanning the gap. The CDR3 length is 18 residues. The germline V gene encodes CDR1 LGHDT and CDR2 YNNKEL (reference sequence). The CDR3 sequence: CASSQGRMAGANTGELFF. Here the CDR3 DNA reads TGTGCCAGCAGCCAAGGACGTATGGCGGGTGCGAACACCGGGGAGCTGTTTTTT.

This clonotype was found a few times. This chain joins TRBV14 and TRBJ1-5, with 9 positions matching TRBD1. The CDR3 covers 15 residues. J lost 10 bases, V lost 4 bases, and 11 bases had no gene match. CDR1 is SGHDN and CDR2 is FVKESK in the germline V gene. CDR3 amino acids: CASSLQGANGEPQHF. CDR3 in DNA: TGTGCCAGCAGCCTACAGGGGGCCAATGGGGAACCCCAGCATTTT.

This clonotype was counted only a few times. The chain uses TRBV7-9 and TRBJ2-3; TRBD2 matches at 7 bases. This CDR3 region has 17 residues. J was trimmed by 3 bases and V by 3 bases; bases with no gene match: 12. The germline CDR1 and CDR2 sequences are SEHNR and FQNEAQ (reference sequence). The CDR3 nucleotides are TGTGCCAGCAGCTTCTCTCTTCGGGGAGCGGGAACAGATACGCAGTATTTT. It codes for CASSFSLRGAGTDTQYF.

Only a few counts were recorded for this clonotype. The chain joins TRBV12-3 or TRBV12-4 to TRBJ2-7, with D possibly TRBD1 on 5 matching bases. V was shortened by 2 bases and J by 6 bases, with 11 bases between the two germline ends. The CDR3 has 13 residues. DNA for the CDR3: TGTGCCAGCAGTTTACTTCAGGGTCGCGAGCAGTACTTC. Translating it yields CASSLLQGREQYF.

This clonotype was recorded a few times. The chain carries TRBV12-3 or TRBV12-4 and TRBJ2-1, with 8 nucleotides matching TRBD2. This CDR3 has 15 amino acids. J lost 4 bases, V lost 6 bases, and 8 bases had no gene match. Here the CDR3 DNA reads TGTGCCAGCAGCTCCCGACTAGCGAGATACAATGAGCAGTTCTTC. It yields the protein CASSSRLARYNEQFF.

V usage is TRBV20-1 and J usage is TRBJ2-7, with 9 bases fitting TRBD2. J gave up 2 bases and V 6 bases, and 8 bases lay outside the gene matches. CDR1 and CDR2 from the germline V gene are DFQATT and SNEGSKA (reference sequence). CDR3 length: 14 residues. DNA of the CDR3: TGCAGTGCAGGGACTAGCCCCACCCCCTACGAGCAGTACTTC. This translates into CSAGTSPTPYEQYF.

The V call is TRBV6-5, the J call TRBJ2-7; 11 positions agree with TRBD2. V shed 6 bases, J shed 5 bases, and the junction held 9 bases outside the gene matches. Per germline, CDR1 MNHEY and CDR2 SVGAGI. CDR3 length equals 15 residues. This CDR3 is CASRLTSGTLHEQYF. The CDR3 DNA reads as TGTGCCAGCAGATTGACTAGCGGGACTCTCCACGAGCAGTACTTC.

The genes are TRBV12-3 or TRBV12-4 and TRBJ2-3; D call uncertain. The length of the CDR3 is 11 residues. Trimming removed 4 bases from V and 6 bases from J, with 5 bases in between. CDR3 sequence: CASSSFDTQYF. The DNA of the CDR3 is TGTGCCAGCAGTTCGTTCGATACGCAGTATTTT.

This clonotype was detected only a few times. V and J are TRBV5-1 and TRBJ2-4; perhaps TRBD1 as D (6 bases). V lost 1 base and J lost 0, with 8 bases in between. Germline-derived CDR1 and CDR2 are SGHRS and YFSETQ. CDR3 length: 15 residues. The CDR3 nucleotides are TGCGCCAGCAGCTTGTCAGGGGCAGCCAAAAACATTCAGTACTTC. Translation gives CASSLSGAAKNIQYF.

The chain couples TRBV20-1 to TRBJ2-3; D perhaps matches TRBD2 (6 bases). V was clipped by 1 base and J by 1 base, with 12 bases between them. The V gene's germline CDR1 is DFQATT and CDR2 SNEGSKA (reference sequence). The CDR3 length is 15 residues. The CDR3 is CSARAGGIGTDTQYF. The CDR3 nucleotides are TGCAGTGCTAGAGCAGGCGGGATTGGCACAGATACGCAGTATTTT.

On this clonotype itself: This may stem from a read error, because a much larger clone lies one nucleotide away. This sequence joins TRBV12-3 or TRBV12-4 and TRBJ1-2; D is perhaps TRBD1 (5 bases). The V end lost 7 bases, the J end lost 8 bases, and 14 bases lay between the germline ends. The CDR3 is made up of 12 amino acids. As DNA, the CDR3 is TGTGCCAGCACTATTGGACATGGAGGCTACACCTTC. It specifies CASTIGHGGYTF.